These 24 T cell receptor beta chains share one sample of origin, sequenced in a study of blood T cells in healthy people across ages. A second roughly 6 to 12 cycle PCR used barcoded and J-beta primers. Each CDR3 protein is one row after TCRdb ran MiXCR on the 5' RACE reads. There are 910,000 or so distinct CDR3 sequences in the sample; roughly 47% occur only once, and around a fifth lies in the top ten. The sequenced sample consisted of blood. The origin of the receptors is a woman aged 60-75 years in good health.

The J gene is TRBJ1-1, the V gene TRBV3-1, with D maybe TRBD1 (6 bases). This CDR3 region has 13 residues. The V gene lost 1 base and the J gene lost 11 bases, with 14 bases spanning the gap. The V gene's germline CDR1 is LGHDT and CDR2 YNNKEL (reference sequence). Written as DNA, the CDR3 is TGTGCCAGCAGCCAAGGACCGGGGCAGGGGGCTTTCTTT. Amino acid sequence: CASSQGPGQGAFF.

The sample holds a few counts of this clonotype. This sequence joins TRBV29-1 and TRBJ1-5, with a possible D match to TRBD1 (6 bases). This CDR3 is built from 14 residues. Germline-derived CDR1 and CDR2 are SQVTM and ANQGSEA. V was shortened by 5 bases and J by 6 bases, with 17 bases between the two germline ends. The CDR3 region is CSVTPGEGGQPQHF. The DNA for the CDR3 is TGCAGCGTTACCCCAGGGGAAGGGGGTCAGCCCCAGCATTTT. Together with reference TRBV29-1 and TRBJ1-5, the CDR3 gives the full variable domain: SAVISQKPSRDICQRGTSLTIQCQVDSQVTMMFWYRQQPGQSLTLIATANQGSEATYESGFVIDKFPISRPNLTFSTLTVSNMSPEDSSIYLCSVTPGEGGQPQHFGDGTRLSIL.

This clonotype came up a few times. The CDR3 is CASSSPLLRESAYEQYF. The CDR3 nucleotides are TGTGCCAGCAGTTCACCCCTTTTGCGGGAGAGTGCTTACGAGCAGTACTTC. The chain uses TRBV28 and TRBJ2-7; 7 nucleotides match TRBD2. This CDR3 spans 17 amino acids. CDR1 and CDR2 (germline): MDHEN, SYDVKM. Trimming removed 4 bases from V and 4 bases from J; junction bases left unmatched: 16.

About this clonotype itself: The junction and the germline gene differ at one end; a read error may be behind it. This chain links TRBV28 with TRBJ1-4; maybe TRBD1 (5 bases). The CDR3 is 15 amino acids. The germline V gene encodes CDR1 MDHEN and CDR2 SYDVKM. The DNA for the CDR3 is TGTGCCAGCAGACGAGACAGTCCCATCCATGAACAACTGTTTTTT. This codes for CASRRDSPIHEQLFF.

The table lists this clonotype with a few counts. V gene TRBV7-9 combines with J gene TRBJ2-1; TRBD2 aligns across 12 bases. Trimming took 1 base from V and 7 from J; bases not matched to a gene: 5. CDR1 and CDR2 from the germline V gene are SEHNR and FQNEAQ (reference sequence). CDR3 length equals 16 residues. The DNA for the CDR3 is TGTGCCAGCAGCTTAGGTGCTAGCGGGAGGGCAAATGAGCAGTTCTTC. Translation: CASSLGASGRANEQFF.

J is TRBJ1-2 and V is TRBV6-2 or TRBV6-3; D remains ambiguous. The length of the CDR3 is 13 residues. Germline V gene sequence: CDR1 MNHEY, CDR2 SVGEGT. V was pared by 7 bases and J by 4 bases, with 13 bases between. This chain's CDR3 is CASTLPNSYGYTF. The CDR3 DNA is TGTGCCAGCACATTACCTAACTCCTATGGCTACACCTTC.

The V gene is TRBV12-3 or TRBV12-4, the J gene TRBJ1-1; D is possibly TRBD1 (5 bases). Trimming cost V 7 bases and J 8 bases, with 20 bases left between them. This CDR3 is built from 14 residues. In DNA form, the CDR3 reads TGTGCCAGCACCAGAGTAGGGGCGGTGATCGAAGCTTTCTTT. As protein: CASTRVGAVIEAFF.

This clonotype has just a few counts. The chain combines TRBV12-3 or TRBV12-4 with TRBJ2-7; 8 nucleotides match TRBD2. The CDR3 covers 14 residues. The junction had 9 bases not matched to a gene; V was cut back by 4 bases and J by 7 bases. This CDR3 reads CASSSGGPLREQYF. CDR3 DNA: TGTGCCAGCAGTTCGGGAGGGCCGTTAAGGGAGCAGTACTTC.

This chain links TRBV6-1 with TRBJ2-1, with 7 bases fitting TRBD1. Trimming took 8 bases from V and 3 from J; bases not matched to a gene: 4. CDR1 and CDR2 (germline): MNHNS, SASEGT. This CDR3 has 13 residues. Here the CDR3 reads CASAGGDYNEQFF. DNA of the CDR3: TGTGCCAGCGCAGGGGGAGACTACAATGAGCAGTTCTTC.

V is TRBV5-1 and J is TRBJ2-7, with D possibly matching TRBD2 (6 bases). The V end was cut by 0 bases, the J end by 0 bases, with 13 bases between. Germline lookup yields CDR1 SGHRS and CDR2 YFSETQ. The CDR3 is 16 residues long. The CDR3 protein is CASSLAPDGSSYEQYF. The CDR3, as DNA: TGCGCCAGCAGCTTGGCACCGGACGGGAGCTCCTACGAGCAGTACTTC.

This rearrangement joins TRBV10-1 to TRBJ2-7, with TRBD2 matching over 7 bases. This CDR3 spans 13 amino acids. With V trimmed by 10 bases and J by 3 bases, 9 bases remained unmatched. Germline V gene sequence: CDR1 WNHNN, CDR2 SYGVQD (reference sequence). CDR3 in DNA: TGCGCCACTCAAGCGGGGATGGGCTACGAGCAGTACTTC. Translated: CATQAGMGYEQYF.

The V gene is TRBV11-2, the J gene TRBJ1-2, with D perhaps matching TRBD1 (5 bases). CDR1 and CDR2 (germline): SGHAT, FQNNGV. The CDR3 runs 14 residues. Trimming left V 2 bases short and J 7 bases short, with 14 bases between. The chain's CDR3 is CASSLMRGSAGYTF. The CDR3 DNA sequence: TGTGCCAGCAGCTTAATGCGGGGGAGCGCTGGCTACACCTTC.

This clonotype has only a few counts. This chain uses TRBV5-1 with TRBJ1-1; the D gene is possibly TRBD1 (5 bases). CDR1 is SGHRS and CDR2 is YFSETQ in the germline V gene. This CDR3 contains 15 residues. The V and J ends lost 0 bases and 4 bases respectively, with 13 bases between them. CDR3 sequence: CASSLDGGDITEAFF. The CDR3 nucleotides read TGCGCCAGCAGCTTGGATGGGGGGGATATCACTGAAGCTTTCTTT.

A few counts support this clonotype. V is TRBV18 and J is TRBJ2-5; the D call may be TRBD1 or TRBD2 (6 bases each). Germline CDR1 KGHSH, CDR2 LQKENI. This CDR3 has 17 residues. Trimming removed 3 bases from V and 3 bases from J, with 20 bases in between. In DNA, the CDR3 is TGTGCCAGCTCACCCGGGGGCTCTCACGGTGGCAAAGAGACCCAGTACTTC. This codes for CASSPGGSHGGKETQYF.

A single count supports this clonotype. This chain links TRBV20-1 with TRBJ2-1; D gene ambiguous. This CDR3 is 12 amino acids long. Between the trimmed V and J ends, which lost 3 bases and 6 bases, there was a span of 9 bases. The germline V gene encodes CDR1 DFQATT and CDR2 SNEGSKA (reference sequence). The CDR3 DNA reads TGCAGTGCTAGCCAATTCTTCAATGAGCAGTTCTTC. Its protein is CSASQFFNEQFF.

V usage is TRBV28 and J usage is TRBJ2-5; D remains unclear. There are 14 residues in the CDR3. Between the trimmed V and J ends, which lost 3 bases and 0 bases, there was a span of 8 bases. Germline V lookup: CDR1 MDHEN, CDR2 SYDVKM. The CDR3 is CASSFSRYQETQYF. In DNA form, the CDR3 reads TGTGCCAGCAGTTTTTCCCGGTACCAAGAGACCCAGTACTTC.

The rearrangement joins TRBV20-1 to TRBJ2-6; D possibly uses TRBD1 or TRBD2 (5 bases each). CDR3 length: 16 residues. Germline lookup yields CDR1 DFQATT and CDR2 SNEGSKA (reference sequence). V was shortened by 2 bases and J by 4 bases, with 15 bases between the two germline ends. CDR3 region: CSARPHPGAGANVLTF. The CDR3 DNA follows: TGCAGTGCTAGACCCCATCCCGGGGCGGGGGCCAACGTCCTGACTTTC.

This clonotype was counted a single time. The chain has TRBV6-5 and TRBJ1-5, with a tentative D call TRBD1 (5 bases). Germline loops: CDR1 MNHEY, CDR2 SVGAGI. Trimming removed 7 bases from V and 4 bases from J, with 14 bases in between. The CDR3 is 14 amino acids. CDR3 in amino acids: CASKARGVNQPQHF. Here the CDR3 DNA reads TGTGCCAGCAAAGCTCGGGGGGTGAATCAGCCCCAGCATTTT.

The rearrangement uses TRBV12-3 or TRBV12-4 and TRBJ2-1, with TRBD1 matching over 9 bases. The CDR3 runs to 14 residues. V shed 5 bases, J shed 10 bases, and the junction held 9 bases outside the gene matches. The chain's CDR3 is CASSMSGTGSEQFF. CDR3 coding DNA: TGTGCCAGCAGTATGTCCGGGACAGGGAGCGAGCAGTTCTTC.

This clonotype was seen once. The rearrangement uses TRBV9 and TRBJ2-7, with D hard to call. This CDR3 has 14 residues. Per the germline V gene, CDR1 is SGDLS and CDR2 is YYNGEE. Between the trimmed V and J ends, which lost 0 bases and 7 bases, there was a span of 14 bases. The CDR3 protein is CASSVESRVHEQYF. The CDR3 DNA reads TGTGCCAGCAGCGTAGAATCCCGGGTCCATGAGCAGTACTTC.

The chain links TRBV6-2 or TRBV6-3 to TRBJ2-3; TRBD2 is a possible D gene (6 bases). Trimming removed 2 bases at V and 2 bases at J, with 14 bases between. The CDR3 is 16 amino acids. Germline V lookup: CDR1 MNHEY, CDR2 SVGEGT. The CDR3 spells CASSYGGAMDTDTQYF. DNA for the CDR3: TGTGCCAGCAGTTACGGCGGGGCGATGGACACAGATACGCAGTATTTT.

The gene calls are TRBV7-9 and TRBJ1-5, with D maybe TRBD1 (5 bases). Per germline, CDR1 SEHNR and CDR2 FQNEAQ (reference sequence). V was clipped by 1 base and J by 11 bases, with 12 bases between them. The CDR3 covers 13 residues. CDR3 in amino acids: CASSLDLSGTQHF. In DNA form, the CDR3 reads TGTGCCAGCAGCTTAGATTTGTCAGGGACCCAGCATTTT.

This CDR3 is CSVRPHSYEQYF. CDR3 in DNA: TGCAGCGTTAGACCGCACTCCTACGAGCAGTACTTC. The chain is built from TRBV29-1 and TRBJ2-7, with D unresolved. V was cut by 5 bases and J by 0 bases, with 8 bases left in between. Germline V gene lookup returns CDR1 SQVTM and CDR2 ANQGSEA. The CDR3 runs to 12 residues.

On this clonotype: Its ends do not fully match the called genes, so a read error is possible. V gene TRBV7-2 combines with J gene TRBJ2-4, with 8 bases lining up with TRBD1. The CDR3 has 13 amino acids. From germline, CDR1 is SGHTA and CDR2 FQGNSA. The CDR3 sequence: CACRKDRVKIQYF. Written as DNA, the CDR3 is TGTGCCTGCAGAAAGGACAGGGTGAAGATTCAGTACTTC.